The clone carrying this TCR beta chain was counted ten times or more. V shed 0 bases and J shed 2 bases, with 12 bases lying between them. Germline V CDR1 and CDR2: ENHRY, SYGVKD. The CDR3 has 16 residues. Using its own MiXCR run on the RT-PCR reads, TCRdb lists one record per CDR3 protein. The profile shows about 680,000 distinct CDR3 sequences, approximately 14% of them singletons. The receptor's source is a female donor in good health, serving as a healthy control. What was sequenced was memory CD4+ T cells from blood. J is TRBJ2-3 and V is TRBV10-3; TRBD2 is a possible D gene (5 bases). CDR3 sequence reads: CAISESRASYTDTQYF. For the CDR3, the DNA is TGTGCCATCAGTGAGTCGCGGGCCAGCTACACAGATACGCAGTATTTT.